This TCR beta chain comes out of a study of blood T cell repertoires in COVID-19. Study-level information: There were acute and convalescent COVID-19 samples, and they came from the United States, Italy and Spain. PBMCs, B-cell-depleted T cells, or T cells were the source of the cDNA or gDNA that made up the material.

Unmatched junction bases numbered 13, after V lost 6 bases and J lost 7 bases. Germline-derived CDR1 and CDR2 are SNHLY and FYNNEI. CDR3 length equals 16 residues. Authors' methods: Reference gene primer amplification yielded estimated nucleated cell counts. Here immunoSEQ multiplex PCR was the method, and the copy in TCRdb shows in-frame clones only, minus some. The V and J calls and clone size are taken from that table; D and trimming were inferred from the DNA. The data hold approximately 270,000 clones, with 70% to 85% observed a single time. This clone was detected once. The specimen was peripheral blood. The chain couples TRBV2 to TRBJ2-2; 8 nucleotides align to TRBD1. The sequence derives from a man older than 75 with acute or convalescent COVID-19. CDR3 nucleotides: TGTGCCAGCAGCAGACTCGGGACAGGCTCGGGCGGGGAGCTGTTTTTT. This gives the protein CASSRLGTGSGGELFF. Variable domain in full (rest from reference TRBV2 and TRBJ2-2): EPEVTQTPSHQVTQMGQEVILRCVPISNHLYFYWYRQILGQKVEFLVSFYNNEISEKSEIFDDQFSVERPDGSNFTLKIRSTKLEDSAMYFCASSRLGTGSGGELFFGEGSRLTVL.